This T cell receptor beta chain was identified during a study of cytomegalovirus exposure and HLA in healthy donors. The PCR used 60 Vbeta and 13 Jbeta primers. Measured with immunoSEQ multiplex PCR; TCRdb has only the in-frame clones, and not every one. The sample carries some 150,000 clones, 80% to 90% recorded once. The specimen was PBMCs. This TCR derives from a woman in her late teens or twenties in good health and CMV-seronegative.

CDR3 amino acids: CASSPRGLLDGYTF. The CDR3 DNA reads TGTGCCAGCTCACCACGTGGACTCCTAGATGGCTACACCTTC. The V call is TRBV18, the J call TRBJ1-2; D not resolved. CDR1 KGHSH and CDR2 LQKENI come from the germline V gene. Deletions cut 1 base from V and 6 bases from J, with 12 bases between. This CDR3 contains 14 residues.